The sequence of this T cell receptor beta chain was determined in a study of blood T cell repertoires in COVID-19. V shed 6 bases and J shed 7 bases, with 12 bases lying between them. Per the germline V gene, CDR1 is MNHNY and CDR2 is SVGAGI (reference sequence). The CDR3 is 12 amino acids. Assay: immunoSEQ multiplex PCR; the TCRdb copy retains only in-frame clones and omits some. The data contain some 190,000 clones, roughly 80% of them singletons. Sample: peripheral blood. The clonotype was recovered from a woman of 80 years or more with COVID-19, enrolled during active disease. The chain is built from TRBV6-6 and TRBJ1-1; D is uncertain. The CDR3 spells CASSHLRGEAFF. In nucleotides, the CDR3 is TGTGCCAGCAGCCACCTTAGAGGTGAAGCTTTCTTT.